The rows below give T cell receptor beta chains drawn from one sample of a study of chemoradiotherapy in HPV16-positive cancers. Using immunoSEQ multiplex PCR, the repertoire was profiled, and TCRdb retains in-frame clones only, with some absent. There are 7,500 to 9,500 clones in the sample; 71% occur only once, and under 25% lies in the top ten. This sample was obtained from a patient who underwent chemoradiotherapy. All receptors derive from a human donor with HPV-associated anogenital cancer. Both conserved end residues are part of each CDR3. The D gene is left open where the match is weak. Rows give clone size only sometimes, using once, few, many, or a class for an expanded clone.

j_call: TRBJ2-1; cdr3_length: 11; v_call: TRBV2; d_call: NA; clone_size: NA; cdr3_aa: CASRVVNEQFF; cdr3_nt: TGTGCCAGCAGGGTTGTCAATGAGCAGTTCTTC
j_call: TRBJ1-1; cdr3_length: 13; v_call: TRBV7-3; d_call: NA; clone_size: few; cdr3_aa: CASSLNSYTEAFF; cdr3_nt: TGTGCCAGCAGCTTAAATTCATACACTGAAGCTTTCTTT
j_call: TRBJ2-1; cdr3_length: 14; v_call: TRBV4-3; d_call: NA; clone_size: NA; cdr3_aa: CASSHTKLNNEQFF; cdr3_nt: TGCGCCAGCAGCCACACAAAGCTCAACAATGAGCAGTTCTTC
j_call: TRBJ2-1; cdr3_length: 13; v_call: TRBV7-2; d_call: TRBD2; clone_size: few; cdr3_aa: CASSSSLAGKQFF; cdr3_nt: TGTGCCAGCAGCTCCTCACTAGCGGGGAAGCAGTTCTTC
j_call: TRBJ1-2; cdr3_length: 15; v_call: TRBV14; d_call: NA; clone_size: NA; cdr3_aa: CASSQTRSPTAGYTF; cdr3_nt: TGTGCCAGCAGCCAAACCAGGAGCCCGACGGCTGGCTACACCTTC
j_call: TRBJ2-1; cdr3_length: 15; v_call: TRBV27; d_call: NA; clone_size: NA; cdr3_aa: CATSVGEPTYNEQFF; cdr3_nt: TGTGCCACCTCAGTTGGAGAACCTACCTACAATGAGCAGTTCTTC
j_call: TRBJ1-3; cdr3_length: 16; v_call: TRBV30; d_call: NA; clone_size: NA; cdr3_aa: CAWRMGTAISGNTIYF; cdr3_nt: TGTGCCTGGAGGATGGGTACCGCAATCTCTGGAAACACCATATATTTT
j_call: TRBJ1-3; cdr3_length: 16; v_call: TRBV19; d_call: TRBD1; clone_size: NA; cdr3_aa: CASSAPGGLSGNTIYF; cdr3_nt: TGTGCCAGTAGTGCGCCAGGGGGACTCTCTGGAAACACCATATATTTT
j_call: TRBJ1-2; cdr3_length: 12; v_call: TRBV14; d_call: NA; clone_size: NA; cdr3_aa: CASSRTNYGYTF; cdr3_nt: TGTGCCAGCAGCCGAACTAACTATGGCTACACCTTC
j_call: TRBJ1-6; cdr3_length: 13; v_call: TRBV5-1; d_call: NA; clone_size: NA; cdr3_aa: CASSLFLNSPLHF; cdr3_nt: TGCGCCAGCAGCTTGTTCCTCAATTCACCCCTCCACTTT
j_call: TRBJ2-7; cdr3_length: 14; v_call: TRBV2; d_call: TRBD1; clone_size: NA; cdr3_aa: CASSGRTGAYEQYF; cdr3_nt: TGTGCCAGCAGTGGCCGGACAGGAGCCTACGAGCAGTACTTC
j_call: TRBJ1-5; cdr3_length: 14; v_call: TRBV5-1; d_call: NA; clone_size: NA; cdr3_aa: CASSLGGSNQPQHF; cdr3_nt: TGCGCCAGCAGCTTAGGGGGAAGCAATCAGCCCCAGCATTTT
j_call: TRBJ1-2; cdr3_length: 13; v_call: TRBV2; d_call: NA; clone_size: once; cdr3_aa: CASSRDINYGYTF; cdr3_nt: TGTGCCAGCAGTCGGGACATTAACTATGGCTACACCTTC
j_call: TRBJ1-2; cdr3_length: 15; v_call: TRBV18; d_call: TRBD1; clone_size: NA; cdr3_aa: CASSPPGQGAGGYTF; cdr3_nt: TGTGCCAGCTCACCCCCAGGACAGGGGGCAGGGGGCTACACCTTC
j_call: TRBJ2-1; cdr3_length: 15; v_call: TRBV5-6; d_call: TRBD2; clone_size: NA; cdr3_aa: CASSSGLALFGEQFF; cdr3_nt: TGTGCCAGCAGCTCTGGACTAGCGTTATTTGGTGAGCAGTTCTTC
j_call: TRBJ2-1; cdr3_length: 14; v_call: TRBV4-3; d_call: NA; clone_size: NA; cdr3_aa: CASSQPGQMDEQFF; cdr3_nt: TGCGCCAGCAGCCAGCCGGGTCAAATGGATGAGCAGTTCTTC
j_call: TRBJ2-1; cdr3_length: 13; v_call: TRBV13; d_call: NA; clone_size: NA; cdr3_aa: CASSYGQFNEQFF; cdr3_nt: TGTGCCAGCAGCTACGGACAATTCAATGAGCAGTTCTTC
j_call: TRBJ2-3; cdr3_length: 12; v_call: TRBV7-2; d_call: NA; clone_size: NA; cdr3_aa: CASSLYTDTQYF; cdr3_nt: TGTGCCAGCAGCTTATACACAGATACGCAGTATTTT
j_call: TRBJ2-2; cdr3_length: 12; v_call: TRBV9; d_call: NA; clone_size: NA; cdr3_aa: CASSAETGELFF; cdr3_nt: TGTGCCAGCAGCGCAGAAACCGGGGAGCTGTTTTTT
j_call: TRBJ2-7; cdr3_length: 15; v_call: TRBV7-6; d_call: TRBD1; clone_size: NA; cdr3_aa: CASSFGQGSTYEQYF; cdr3_nt: TGTGCCAGCAGCTTTGGACAGGGGAGTACCTACGAGCAGTACTTC
j_call: TRBJ2-7; cdr3_length: 13; v_call: TRBV7-3; d_call: NA; clone_size: NA; cdr3_aa: CASSLRGADEQYF; cdr3_nt: TGTGCCAGCAGCTTAAGGGGGGCAGACGAGCAGTACTTC
j_call: TRBJ2-3; cdr3_length: 15; v_call: TRBV27; d_call: NA; clone_size: NA; cdr3_aa: CASSILAAGTDTQYF; cdr3_nt: TGTGCCAGCAGTATTCTTGCAGCGGGCACAGATACGCAGTATTTT
j_call: TRBJ1-1; cdr3_length: 16; v_call: TRBV18; d_call: NA; clone_size: NA; cdr3_aa: CASSHQGLAMNTEAFF; cdr3_nt: TGTGCCAGCTCACACCAGGGACTAGCTATGAACACTGAAGCTTTCTTT
j_call: TRBJ2-3; cdr3_length: 15; v_call: TRBV4-1; d_call: TRBD1; clone_size: NA; cdr3_aa: CASSQLQGIADTQYF; cdr3_nt: TGCGCCAGCAGCCAATTACAGGGGATCGCAGATACGCAGTATTTT
j_call: TRBJ1-2; cdr3_length: 13; v_call: TRBV6-5; d_call: NA; clone_size: once; cdr3_aa: CASTGEANYGYTF; cdr3_nt: TGTGCCAGCACAGGGGAGGCTAACTATGGCTACACCTTC
j_call: TRBJ2-5; cdr3_length: 13; v_call: TRBV30; d_call: NA; clone_size: few; cdr3_aa: CAWSFWASETQYF; cdr3_nt: TGTGCCTGGAGTTTTTGGGCCTCGGAGACCCAGTACTTC
j_call: TRBJ2-1; cdr3_length: 15; v_call: TRBV6-4; d_call: TRBD2; clone_size: NA; cdr3_aa: CASSDSSGGNNEQFF; cdr3_nt: TGTGCCAGCAGTGACTCGAGCGGGGGGAATAATGAGCAGTTCTTC
j_call: TRBJ2-3; cdr3_length: 15; v_call: TRBV5-1; d_call: NA; clone_size: NA; cdr3_aa: CASSSMGARSDTQYF; cdr3_nt: TGCGCCAGCAGCTCGATGGGGGCAAGGTCAGATACGCAGTATTTT
j_call: TRBJ2-7; cdr3_length: 11; v_call: TRBV2; d_call: NA; clone_size: few; cdr3_aa: CASSAPYEQYF; cdr3_nt: TGTGCCAGCAGTGCCCCCTACGAGCAGTACTTC
j_call: TRBJ1-1; cdr3_length: 13; v_call: TRBV7-8; d_call: NA; clone_size: NA; cdr3_aa: CASSPQGWAEAFF; cdr3_nt: TGTGCCAGCAGCCCCCAGGGGTGGGCTGAAGCTTTCTTT
j_call: TRBJ1-1; cdr3_length: 11; v_call: TRBV30; d_call: NA; clone_size: NA; cdr3_aa: CAWSVLQEAFF; cdr3_nt: TGTGCCTGGAGTGTACTACAAGAAGCTTTCTTT
j_call: TRBJ1-1; cdr3_length: 15; v_call: TRBV5-8; d_call: NA; clone_size: NA; cdr3_aa: CASSVRAGAGTEAFF; cdr3_nt: TGTGCCAGCAGCGTCCGAGCAGGGGCGGGGACTGAAGCTTTCTTT
j_call: TRBJ1-2; cdr3_length: 13; v_call: TRBV6-1; d_call: NA; clone_size: few; cdr3_aa: CATRLSEAYGYTF; cdr3_nt: TGTGCCACCAGACTGTCGGAAGCCTATGGCTACACCTTC
j_call: TRBJ2-7; cdr3_length: 14; v_call: TRBV7-8; d_call: NA; clone_size: NA; cdr3_aa: CASSLGQISYEQYF; cdr3_nt: TGTGCCAGCAGCTTAGGACAGATCTCCTACGAGCAGTACTTC
j_call: TRBJ1-1; cdr3_length: 15; v_call: TRBV7-2; d_call: NA; clone_size: once; cdr3_aa: CASSYREQFFTEAFF; cdr3_nt: TGTGCCAGCAGTTATCGGGAACAGTTTTTTACTGAAGCTTTCTTT
j_call: TRBJ2-3; cdr3_length: 16; v_call: TRBV19; d_call: NA; clone_size: NA; cdr3_aa: CASSMKAGRGTDTQYF; cdr3_nt: TGTGCCAGTAGTATGAAGGCGGGGAGAGGCACAGATACGCAGTATTTT
j_call: TRBJ1-5; cdr3_length: 15; v_call: TRBV5-1; d_call: NA; clone_size: NA; cdr3_aa: CASSSPGRENQPQHF; cdr3_nt: TGCGCCAGCAGCTCACCAGGGAGGGAAAATCAGCCCCAGCATTTT
j_call: TRBJ1-2; cdr3_length: 16; v_call: TRBV9; d_call: TRBD1; clone_size: medium-sized; cdr3_aa: CASSVAEPGQLYGYTF; cdr3_nt: TGTGCCAGCAGCGTAGCGGAACCGGGACAGCTCTATGGCTACACCTTC
j_call: TRBJ1-2; cdr3_length: 14; v_call: TRBV19; d_call: NA; clone_size: NA; cdr3_aa: CASRAGALNYGYTF; cdr3_nt: TGTGCCAGTAGGGCAGGGGCTTTGAACTATGGCTACACCTTC
j_call: TRBJ2-3; cdr3_length: 15; v_call: TRBV2; d_call: TRBD1; clone_size: few; cdr3_aa: CASSAGTASTDTQYF; cdr3_nt: TGTGCCAGCAGTGCCGGGACAGCGAGCACAGATACGCAGTATTTT
j_call: TRBJ2-7; cdr3_length: 14; v_call: TRBV5-1; d_call: TRBD1; clone_size: NA; cdr3_aa: CASSLEGQVYEQYF; cdr3_nt: TGCGCCAGCAGCTTGGAGGGACAGGTGTACGAGCAGTACTTC
j_call: TRBJ1-6; cdr3_length: 16; v_call: TRBV11-2; d_call: TRBD1; clone_size: NA; cdr3_aa: CASSSRDSPSHSPLHF; cdr3_nt: TGTGCCAGCAGCTCCCGGGACAGTCCGTCACATTCACCCCTCCACTTT
j_call: TRBJ2-7; cdr3_length: 13; v_call: TRBV2; d_call: NA; clone_size: NA; cdr3_aa: CASSGVRDYEQYF; cdr3_nt: TGTGCCAGCAGTGGGGTACGCGACTACGAGCAGTACTTC
j_call: TRBJ1-2; cdr3_length: 17; v_call: TRBV4-3; d_call: NA; clone_size: NA; cdr3_aa: CASSQDRVGPLDYGYTF; cdr3_nt: TGCGCCAGCAGCCAAGATCGAGTAGGTCCCCTGGACTATGGCTACACCTTC
j_call: TRBJ2-3; cdr3_length: 17; v_call: TRBV5-1; d_call: NA; clone_size: NA; cdr3_aa: CASSLSFGAGVGDTQYF; cdr3_nt: TGCGCCAGCAGCTTGAGCTTTGGGGCAGGGGTTGGAGATACGCAGTATTTT